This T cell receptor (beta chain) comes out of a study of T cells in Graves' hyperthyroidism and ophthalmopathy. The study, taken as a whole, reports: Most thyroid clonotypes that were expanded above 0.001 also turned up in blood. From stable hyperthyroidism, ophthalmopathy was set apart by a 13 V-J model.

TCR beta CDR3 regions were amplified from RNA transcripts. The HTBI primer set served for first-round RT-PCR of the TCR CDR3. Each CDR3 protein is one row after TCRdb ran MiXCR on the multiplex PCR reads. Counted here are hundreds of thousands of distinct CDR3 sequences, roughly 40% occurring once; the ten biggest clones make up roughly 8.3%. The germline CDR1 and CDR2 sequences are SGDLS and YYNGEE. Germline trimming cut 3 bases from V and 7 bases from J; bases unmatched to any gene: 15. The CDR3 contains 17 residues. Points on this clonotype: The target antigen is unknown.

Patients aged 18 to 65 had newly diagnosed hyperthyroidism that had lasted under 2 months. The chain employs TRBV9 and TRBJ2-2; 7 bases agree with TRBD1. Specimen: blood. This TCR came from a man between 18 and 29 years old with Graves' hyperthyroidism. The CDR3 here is CASSAPREGGGNGELFF. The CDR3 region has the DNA TGTGCCAGCAGCGCCCCGAGGGAAGGGGGCGGTAACGGGGAGCTGTTTTTT.